What follows are 26 T cell receptor beta chains derived from one specimen sequenced in a study of OX40 agonist ivuxolimab in advanced cancers. Profiled with immunoSEQ multiplex PCR; TCRdb holds only in-frame clones, not every one. In the table there are 82,000 or so clones, roughly 92% of which are singletons. The source material was CD4+ or CD8+ T cells sorted from blood, sampled in a trial of the OX40 agonist ivuxolimab. All receptors derive from an adult with an advanced solid tumor such as melanoma, head and neck, liver or kidney cancer.

The V and J genes are TRBV6-1 and TRBJ2-7, with 9 bases fitting TRBD1. Germline assignment: CDR1 MNHNS and CDR2 SASEGT. J gave up 5 bases and V 4 bases, and 15 bases lay outside the gene matches. CDR3 length: 17 residues. Here the CDR3 reads CASSALKPGQGAHEQYF. CDR3 DNA: TGTGCCAGCAGTGCCTTAAAGCCGGGACAGGGAGCCCACGAGCAGTACTTC.

CDR3 in DNA: TGTGCCAGCAGCTCACAGGGATTAAGCACCGGGGAGCTGTTTTTT. Amino acids: CASSSQGLSTGELFF. The chain employs TRBV7-3 and TRBJ2-2, with TRBD1 as a possible D gene (6 bases). Deletions cut 4 bases from V and 4 bases from J, with 13 bases between. Germline lookup yields CDR1 SGHTA and CDR2 FQGTGA. This CDR3 spans 15 amino acids.

The genes are TRBV7-2 and TRBJ2-7; perhaps TRBD2 as D (5 bases). Germline V gives CDR1 SGHTA, CDR2 FQGNSA. Trimming took 1 base from V and 1 from J, leaving 8 bases between them. The CDR3 runs 14 residues. CDR3 in amino acids: CASSLERQSYEQYF. CDR3 bases: TGTGCCAGCAGCTTAGAGCGGCAGTCCTACGAGCAGTACTTC.

DNA for the CDR3: TGTGCCAGCAGAAGGGGGACAGGGCCTGCTGAAGCTTTCTTT. This encodes CASRRGTGPAEAFF. The chain recombines TRBV2 with TRBJ1-1; TRBD1 matches 9 bases. This CDR3 spans 14 amino acids. CDR1 is SNHLY and CDR2 is FYNNEI in the germline V gene. J was trimmed by 6 bases and V by 6 bases; bases with no gene match: 8.

The chain has TRBV7-3 and TRBJ2-1, with D tentatively TRBD2 (5 bases). The CDR3 spans 15 residues. Trimming shortened V by 2 bases and J by 4 bases, and 12 bases separated the two germline ends. Germline V gene lookup returns CDR1 SGHTA and CDR2 FQGTGA. The CDR3 nucleotides are TGTGCCAGCAGCTTAGAGCGGTCCTCTTACAATGAGCAGTTCTTC. Its protein is CASSLERSSYNEQFF.

The rearrangement joins TRBV7-9 to TRBJ2-1; tentatively, D is TRBD1 (5 bases). Germline V gives CDR1 SEHNR, CDR2 FQNEAQ (reference sequence). The CDR3 has 13 residues. The germline V and J ends were trimmed by 6 bases and 5 bases, with 11 bases remaining between them. CDR3: CASRFGQNNEQFF. The CDR3 bases are TGTGCCAGCAGATTTGGACAAAACAATGAGCAGTTCTTC.

J is TRBJ2-3 and V is TRBV7-2; no reliable D call. This CDR3 spans 16 amino acids. Germline CDR1 reads SGHTA; CDR2 reads FQGNSA. V was clipped by 5 bases and J by 2 bases, with 17 bases between them. The CDR3 DNA reads TGTGCCAGCAGCCAGCAAGGAGCGTCGGCCACAGATACGCAGTATTTT. Translation gives CASSQQGASATDTQYF.

Concerning this clone itself: This sample also contains other DNA sequences that code for the same CDR3. This chain uses TRBV18 with TRBJ2-1; D remains unclear. The CDR3 consists of 14 residues. Per germline, CDR1 KGHSH and CDR2 LQKENI. Trimming removed 6 bases at V and 6 bases at J, with 15 bases between. The DNA for the CDR3 is TGTGCCAGCTCTCCTTTCGACGGATCCAATGAGCAGTTCTTC. Translating it yields CASSPFDGSNEQFF.

The chain couples TRBV6-6 to TRBJ1-2; TRBD1 aligns across 12 bases. The V gene's germline CDR1 is MNHNY and CDR2 SVGAGI (reference sequence). This CDR3 region has 15 residues. The V gene end was trimmed by 4 bases and the J gene end by 8 bases; junction bases not matched to a gene: 8. The CDR3 DNA reads as TGTGCCAGCAGTTTATCCGGGACAGGGGGCAACGGCTACACCTTC. This gives the protein CASSLSGTGGNGYTF.

The genes are TRBV10-3 and TRBJ1-6; perhaps TRBD1 as D (6 bases). The CDR3 totals 13 residues. The germline V gene encodes CDR1 ENHRY and CDR2 SYGVKD. The V gene lost 6 bases and the J gene lost 7 bases, with 10 bases spanning the gap. CDR3 in amino acids: CAIRAGENSPLHF. CDR3 nucleotide sequence: TGTGCCATCAGAGCAGGGGAGAATTCACCCCTCCACTTT.

The chain carries TRBV29-1 and TRBJ2-1; D ambiguous. Germline V lookup: CDR1 SQVTM, CDR2 ANQGSEA. The CDR3 extends over 13 amino acids. The V end lost 5 bases, the J end lost 0 bases, and 8 bases lay between the germline ends. The CDR3 DNA sequence: TGCAGCGTTAAACGGAGCTCCTACAATGAGCAGTTCTTC. Protein: CSVKRSSYNEQFF.

V usage is TRBV6-1 and J usage is TRBJ1-1; no reliable D call. The CDR3 is made up of 13 amino acids. Germline assignment: CDR1 MNHNS and CDR2 SASEGT. V shed 6 bases and J shed 0 bases, with 8 bases lying between them. The DNA of the CDR3 is TGTGCCAGCAGCCAAGTGTTGAACACTGAAGCTTTCTTT. Translating it yields CASSQVLNTEAFF.

The gene calls are TRBV19 and TRBJ2-3; D not resolved. With 1 base removed from V and 0 bases from J, the gap between germline ends came to 11 bases. CDR1 and CDR2 from the germline V gene are LNHDA and SQIVND (reference sequence). The CDR3 runs 16 residues. For the CDR3, the DNA is TGTGCCAGTAGTATAGGACCTTTCTCTAGCACAGATACGCAGTATTTT. Protein: CASSIGPFSSTDTQYF. Full variable domain (missing parts from reference TRBV19 and TRBJ2-3): DGGITQSPKYLFRKEGQNVTLSCEQNLNHDAMYWYRQDPGQGLRLIYYSQIVNDFQKGDIAEGYSVSREKKESFPLTVTSAQKNPTAFYLCASSIGPFSSTDTQYFGPGTRLTVL.

The V gene is TRBV2, the J gene TRBJ2-5; the D is unclear. CDR1 and CDR2 from the germline V gene are SNHLY and FYNNEI. The CDR3 spans 15 residues. V lost 7 bases, J lost 0 bases, and 15 bases lay in between. The CDR3 protein is CASTEQTTYQETQYF. The CDR3, as DNA: TGTGCCAGCACCGAGCAGACGACGTACCAAGAGACCCAGTACTTC.

The V and J genes are TRBV25-1 and TRBJ2-7; tentative D call: TRBD1 (6 bases). The CDR3 runs 13 residues. V gave up 3 bases and J gave up 5 bases, with 11 bases separating them. CDR1 and CDR2 from the germline V gene are MGHDK and SYGVNS. The CDR3 DNA is TGTGCCAGCAGTGATTACCGGACAGACGAGCAGTACTTC. This sequence encodes CASSDYRTDEQYF.

This CDR3 reads CAISDTGGPAKNIQYF. The CDR3 region has the DNA TGTGCCATCAGTGATACGGGGGGCCCCGCCAAAAACATTCAGTACTTC. The V gene is TRBV10-3, the J gene TRBJ2-4; D possibly corresponds to TRBD2 (7 bases). CDR3 length: 16 residues. Germline V gene sequence: CDR1 ENHRY, CDR2 SYGVKD. Trimming shortened V by 3 bases and J by 1 base, and 13 bases separated the two germline ends.

This clone was picked up a small number of times. This chain links TRBV6-1 with TRBJ1-5; D not certain. The CDR3 is 15 amino acids. CDR1 MNHNS and CDR2 SASEGT come from the germline V gene. V lost 2 bases and J 2 bases, leaving 10 bases between the germline ends. The CDR3 loop reads CASSEQQGGNQPQHF. CDR3 DNA: TGTGCCAGCAGTGAACAACAAGGAGGCAATCAGCCCCAGCATTTT.

The chain is built from TRBV9 and TRBJ2-7; D gene ambiguous. From germline, CDR1 is SGDLS and CDR2 YYNGEE. CDR3 length: 15 amino acids. Trimming shortened V by 0 bases and J by 1 base, and 11 bases separated the two germline ends. CDR3 protein: CASSVGLDRSYEQYF. Written as DNA, the CDR3 is TGTGCCAGCAGCGTAGGGCTCGACCGATCCTACGAGCAGTACTTC.

The chain links TRBV27 to TRBJ2-3; D unclear. The CDR3 runs to 12 residues. The germline V gene has CDR1 MNHEY and CDR2 SMNVEV (reference sequence). Between the trimmed V and J ends, which lost 10 bases and 4 bases, there was a span of 12 bases. The CDR3 DNA sequence: TGTGCCACCGGCGAGGTGCCAGATACGCAGTATTTT. It translates to CATGEVPDTQYF.

This sequence joins TRBV30 and TRBJ2-7; perhaps TRBD1 as D (6 bases). This CDR3 spans 15 amino acids. Germline values: CDR1 GTSNPN, CDR2 SVGIG (reference sequence). With 4 bases removed from V and 0 bases from J, the gap between germline ends came to 16 bases. DNA of the CDR3: TGTGCCTGGACCAACATCAGGGGTCTCTCCTACGAGCAGTACTTC. Protein product: CAWTNIRGLSYEQYF.

In this sample, this clone turned up once. J is TRBJ2-1 and V is TRBV6-6, with D unclear. The CDR3 runs 15 residues. Germline values: CDR1 MNHNY, CDR2 SVGAGI (reference sequence). Between the trimmed V and J ends, which lost 5 bases and 0 bases, there was a span of 11 bases. CDR3 in DNA: TGTGCCAGCAGTATACGTAGTAGCTCCTACAATGAGCAGTTCTTC. This translates into CASSIRSSSYNEQFF.

The chain is built from TRBV6-1 and TRBJ1-5; D not resolved. Per germline, CDR1 MNHNS and CDR2 SASEGT. This CDR3 comprises 15 residues. Trimming took 8 bases from V and 0 from J, leaving 14 bases between them. CDR3 nucleotides: TGTGCCAGCGGGGAGCAGGCAAATAGCAATCAGCCCCAGCATTTT. Encoded protein: CASGEQANSNQPQHF.

V is TRBV11-2 and J is TRBJ2-7; no firm D call. V was shortened by 4 bases and J by 6 bases, with 13 bases between the two germline ends. Per the germline V gene, CDR1 is SGHAT and CDR2 is FQNNGV. The CDR3 spans 13 residues. The CDR3 loop is CASSSLADSEQYF. The CDR3 DNA follows: TGTGCCAGCAGCTCACTCGCCGACTCCGAGCAGTACTTC.

This clone showed up just once. The J gene is TRBJ1-3, the V gene TRBV6-4; TRBD1 is a possible D gene (6 bases). V lost 9 bases, J lost 2 bases, and 11 bases lay in between. Germline CDR1 MRHNA, CDR2 SNTAGT. CDR3 size: 13 residues. Here the CDR3 reads CARQGRAGNTIYF. The CDR3 DNA sequence: TGTGCCAGACAGGGTAGGGCTGGAAACACCATATATTTT.

J is TRBJ2-3 and V is TRBV2, with 7 positions matching TRBD2. CDR1 SNHLY and CDR2 FYNNEI come from the germline V gene. The trim removed 8 bases at V and 4 bases at J, leaving 9 bases unmatched. This CDR3 has 14 amino acids. CDR3 loop: CASGPRLASDTQYF. CDR3 sequence (DNA): TGTGCCAGCGGACCACGACTAGCCTCAGATACGCAGTATTTT.

The sample holds a few counts of this clone. The V gene is TRBV2, the J gene TRBJ1-1, with D uncertain. The V gene lost 4 bases and the J gene lost 4 bases, with 4 bases spanning the gap. CDR1 and CDR2 from the germline V gene are SNHLY and FYNNEI. The CDR3 is made up of 11 amino acids. CDR3 nucleotide sequence: TGTGCCAGCAGTGTGAGCACTGAAGCTTTCTTT. This sequence encodes CASSVSTEAFF.